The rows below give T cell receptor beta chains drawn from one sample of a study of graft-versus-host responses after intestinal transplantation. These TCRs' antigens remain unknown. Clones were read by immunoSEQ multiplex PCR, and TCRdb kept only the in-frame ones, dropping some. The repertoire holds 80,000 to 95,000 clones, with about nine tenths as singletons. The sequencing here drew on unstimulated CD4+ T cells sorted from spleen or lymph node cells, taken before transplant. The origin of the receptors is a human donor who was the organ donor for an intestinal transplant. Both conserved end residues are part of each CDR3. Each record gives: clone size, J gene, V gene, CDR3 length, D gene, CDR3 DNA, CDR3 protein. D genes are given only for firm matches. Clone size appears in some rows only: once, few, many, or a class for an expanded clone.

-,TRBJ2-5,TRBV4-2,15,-,TGTGCCAGCAGCCAAGCGGAGGGTGCCCAAGAGACCCAGTACTTC,CASSQAEGAQETQYF
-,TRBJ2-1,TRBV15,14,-,TGTGCCACCAGCAGAGATTCTCCTTCCAATGAGCAGTTCTTC,CATSRDSPSNEQFF
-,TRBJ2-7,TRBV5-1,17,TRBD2,TGCGCCAGCAGCATAGGACTAGCGGGAGGTTTGTCCTACGAGCAGTACTTC,CASSIGLAGGLSYEQYF
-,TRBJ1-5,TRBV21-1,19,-,TGTGCCAGCAGCAAAAGAGGAAAAGGGGTACCGCAACACAATCAGCCCCAGCATTTT,CASSKRGKGVPQHNQPQHF
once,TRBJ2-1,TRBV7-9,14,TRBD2,TGTGCCAGCAGCTCCTCTAGCGGGGGGGATGAGCAGTTCTTC,CASSSSSGGDEQFF
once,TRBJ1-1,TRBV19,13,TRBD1,TGTGCCAGCGGGACAGGGAAGTCGACTGAAGCTTTCTTT,CASGTGKSTEAFF
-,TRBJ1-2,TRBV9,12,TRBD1,TGTGCCAGTTATCAGGGGGGCTATGGCTACACCTTC,CASYQGGYGYTF
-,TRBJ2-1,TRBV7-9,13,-,TGTGCCAGCAGTATTAGTCGTCACAATGAGCAGTTCTTC,CASSISRHNEQFF
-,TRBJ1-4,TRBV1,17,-,TGCACCAGCAGCCCAGTTCTAGAACAGGGGGCTCGGGAAAAACTGTTTTTT,CTSSPVLEQGAREKLFF
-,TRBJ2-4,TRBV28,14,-,TGTGCCAGCAGCCTTCCGCGGACCAAAAACATTCAGTACTTC,CASSLPRTKNIQYF
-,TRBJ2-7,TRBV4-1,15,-,TGCGCCAGCAGCCAAGGTGGACAGCAGTCCTACGAGCAGTACTTC,CASSQGGQQSYEQYF
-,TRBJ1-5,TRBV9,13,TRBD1,TGTGCCAGCAGCCCTACAGGGGTCCAGCCCCAGCATTTT,CASSPTGVQPQHF
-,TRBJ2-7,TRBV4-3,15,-,TGCGCCAGCAGCCAAGAATGGCGGGAACCCTACGAGCAGTACTTC,CASSQEWREPYEQYF
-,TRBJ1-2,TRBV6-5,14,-,TGTGCCAGCAGGCGAAGCGGGAGGAACTATGGCTACACCTTC,CASRRSGRNYGYTF
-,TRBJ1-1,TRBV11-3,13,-,TGTGCCAGCAGCTTAGCAGCAGGGGCTGAAGCTTTCTTT,CASSLAAGAEAFF
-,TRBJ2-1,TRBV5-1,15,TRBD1,TGCGCCAGCAGCGTAGGGGACAGGGGCCCGGATGAGCAGTTCTTC,CASSVGDRGPDEQFF